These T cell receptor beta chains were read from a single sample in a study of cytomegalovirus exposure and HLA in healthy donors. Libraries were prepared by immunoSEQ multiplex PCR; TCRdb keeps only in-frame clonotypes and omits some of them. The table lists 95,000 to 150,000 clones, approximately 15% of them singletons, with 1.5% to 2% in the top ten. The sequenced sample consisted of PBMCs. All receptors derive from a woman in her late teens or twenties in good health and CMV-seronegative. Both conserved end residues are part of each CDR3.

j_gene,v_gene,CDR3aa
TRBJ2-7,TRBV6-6,CASSYSDRGGGVQYF
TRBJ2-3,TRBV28,CASSQSISTDTQYF
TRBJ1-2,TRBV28,CASSPTGGGGYTF
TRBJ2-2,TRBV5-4,CASRDRTSGEGNTGELFF
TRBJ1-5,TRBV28,CASSKRAGGNQPQHF
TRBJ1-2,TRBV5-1,CASSPQTDMVGYTF
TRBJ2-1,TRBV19,CASTRTSGTYNEQFF
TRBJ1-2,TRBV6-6,CASRLDYGYTF
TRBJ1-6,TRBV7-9,CASSLTWEGGGSPLHF
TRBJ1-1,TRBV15,CATSRPPRRVNTEAFF
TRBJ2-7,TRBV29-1,CSVRGQGYEQYF
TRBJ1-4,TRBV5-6,CASSWSTGEGEKLFF
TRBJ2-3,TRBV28,CASSLSTGPGWGRYTQYF
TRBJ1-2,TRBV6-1,CASSETFSNYGYTF
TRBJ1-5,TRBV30,CAWRDGHSNQPQHF
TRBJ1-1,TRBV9,CASSGYRGNTEAFF
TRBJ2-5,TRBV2,CASSEAATGETQYF
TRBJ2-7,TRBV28,CASSPRTVTSYEQYF
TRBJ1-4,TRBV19,CASRTTGEVEKLFF
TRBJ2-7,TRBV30,CAWSPNRQGFEYF
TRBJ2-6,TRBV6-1,CASTSGSSGANVLTF
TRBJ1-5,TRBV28,CASRYGDRGYNQPQHF
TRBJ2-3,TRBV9,CASSVTSGETDTQYF
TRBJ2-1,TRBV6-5,CASSPGGHEQFF
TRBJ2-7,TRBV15,CATSRDGTGNEGGSYEQYF
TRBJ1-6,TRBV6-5,CASSYTGQGSPLHF
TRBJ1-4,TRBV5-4,CASTTGTANEKLFF
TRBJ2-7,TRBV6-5,CASRTGGVSGDEQYF
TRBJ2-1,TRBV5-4,CASSLEREEQFF
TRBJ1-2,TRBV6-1,CASSGGLGGGYTF
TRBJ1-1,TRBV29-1,CSVVSGHIHEAFF
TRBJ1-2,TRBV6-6,CASSRQGGGYTF
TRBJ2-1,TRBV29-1,CSVEGADSYNEQFF